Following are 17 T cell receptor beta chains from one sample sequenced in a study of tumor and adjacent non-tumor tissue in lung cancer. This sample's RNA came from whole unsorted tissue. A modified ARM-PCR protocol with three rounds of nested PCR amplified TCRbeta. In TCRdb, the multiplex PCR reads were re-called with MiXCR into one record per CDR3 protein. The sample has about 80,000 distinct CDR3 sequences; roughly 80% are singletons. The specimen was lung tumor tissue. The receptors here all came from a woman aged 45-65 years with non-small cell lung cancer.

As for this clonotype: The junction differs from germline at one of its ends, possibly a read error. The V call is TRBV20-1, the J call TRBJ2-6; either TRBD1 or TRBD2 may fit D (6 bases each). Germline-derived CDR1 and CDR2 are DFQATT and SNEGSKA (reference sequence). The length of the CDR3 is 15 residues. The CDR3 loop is CSTSPRGSGANVLTF. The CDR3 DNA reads TGCAGTACTAGCCCCAGGGGCTCTGGGGCCAACGTACTGACTTTC.

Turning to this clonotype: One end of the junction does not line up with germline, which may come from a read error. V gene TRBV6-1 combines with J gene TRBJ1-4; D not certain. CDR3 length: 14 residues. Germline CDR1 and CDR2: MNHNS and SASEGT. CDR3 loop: CASSLIAANEKLFF. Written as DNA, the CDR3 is TGTGCCAGCAGTTTGATTGCAGCTAATGAAAAATTGTTTTTT.

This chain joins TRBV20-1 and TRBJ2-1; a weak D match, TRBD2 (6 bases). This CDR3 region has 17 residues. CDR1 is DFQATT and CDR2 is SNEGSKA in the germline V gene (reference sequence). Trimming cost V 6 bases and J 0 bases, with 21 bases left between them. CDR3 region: CSAQRRASLGSYNEQFF. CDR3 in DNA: TGCAGTGCCCAAAGGAGGGCCAGTTTGGGCTCCTACAATGAGCAGTTCTTC.

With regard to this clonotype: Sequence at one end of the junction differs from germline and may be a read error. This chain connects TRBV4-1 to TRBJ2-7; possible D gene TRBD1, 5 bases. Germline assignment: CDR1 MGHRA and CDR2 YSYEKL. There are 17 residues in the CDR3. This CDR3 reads CGISQDYGRAYPYEQYF. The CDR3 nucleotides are TGCGGCATCAGCCAAGATTATGGCAGGGCGTACCCCTATGAGCAGTACTTC.

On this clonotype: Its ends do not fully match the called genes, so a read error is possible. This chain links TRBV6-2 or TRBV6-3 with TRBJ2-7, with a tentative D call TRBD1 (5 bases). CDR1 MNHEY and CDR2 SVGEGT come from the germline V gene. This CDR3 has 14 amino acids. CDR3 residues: CASSDVGPSYEQYF. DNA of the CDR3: TGTGCTAGCAGTGATGTGGGGCCCAGCTACGAGCAGTACTTC.

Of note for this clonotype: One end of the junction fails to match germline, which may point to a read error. CDR3 DNA: TGCAGTGCCTATAACGGCCTCTCCTACGAGCAGCACTTC. Protein: CSAYNGLSYEQHF. The chain is built from TRBV20-1 and TRBJ2-7; no firm D call. Germline lookup yields CDR1 DFQATT and CDR2 SNEGSKA (reference sequence). This CDR3 has 13 residues.

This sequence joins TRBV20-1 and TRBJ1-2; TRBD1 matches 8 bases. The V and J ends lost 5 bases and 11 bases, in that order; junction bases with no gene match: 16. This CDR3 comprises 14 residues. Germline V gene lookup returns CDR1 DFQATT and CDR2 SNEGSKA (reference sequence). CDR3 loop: CSAHQIDRGHSYTF. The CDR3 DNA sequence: TGCAGTGCTCACCAAATTGACAGGGGACATAGTTACACCTTC.

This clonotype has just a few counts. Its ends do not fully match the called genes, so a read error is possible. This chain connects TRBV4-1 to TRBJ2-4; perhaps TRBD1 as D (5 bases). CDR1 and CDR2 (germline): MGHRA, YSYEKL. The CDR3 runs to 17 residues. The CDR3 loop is CASSQLPRDSQVDIQYF. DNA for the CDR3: TGTGCCAGCAGCCAATTGCCCAGAGACAGCCAAGTGGACATTCAGTACTTC.

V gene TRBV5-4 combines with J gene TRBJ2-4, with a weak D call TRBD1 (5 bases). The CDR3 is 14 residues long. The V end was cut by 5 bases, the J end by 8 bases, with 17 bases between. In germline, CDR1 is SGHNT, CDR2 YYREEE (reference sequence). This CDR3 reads CASRDAGCLDIQYF. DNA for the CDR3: TGTGCCAGCAGGGACGCAGGGTGCTTGGACATTCAGTACTTC.

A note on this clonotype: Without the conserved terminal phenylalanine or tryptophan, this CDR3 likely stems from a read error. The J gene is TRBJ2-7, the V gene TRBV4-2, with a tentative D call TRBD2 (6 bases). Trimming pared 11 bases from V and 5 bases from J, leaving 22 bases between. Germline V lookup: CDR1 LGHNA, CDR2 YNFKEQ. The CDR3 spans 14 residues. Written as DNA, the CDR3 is TGTGCCTGCATCGGGGGTGCGGGGACCCACGAGCAGTACCTC. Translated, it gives CACIGGAGTHEQYL.

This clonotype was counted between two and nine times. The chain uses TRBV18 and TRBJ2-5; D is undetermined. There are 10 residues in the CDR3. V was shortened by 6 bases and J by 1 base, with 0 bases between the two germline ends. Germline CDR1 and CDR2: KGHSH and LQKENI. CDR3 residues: CASSQETQYF. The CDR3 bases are TGTGCCAGCTCCCAAGAGACCCAGTACTTC.

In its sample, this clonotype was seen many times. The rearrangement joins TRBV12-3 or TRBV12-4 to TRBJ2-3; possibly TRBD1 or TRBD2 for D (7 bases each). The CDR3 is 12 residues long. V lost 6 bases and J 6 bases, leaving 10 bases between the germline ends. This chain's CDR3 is CASSQGGDTQYF. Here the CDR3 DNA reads TGTGCCAGCAGCCAGGGGGGGGATACGCAGTATTTT.

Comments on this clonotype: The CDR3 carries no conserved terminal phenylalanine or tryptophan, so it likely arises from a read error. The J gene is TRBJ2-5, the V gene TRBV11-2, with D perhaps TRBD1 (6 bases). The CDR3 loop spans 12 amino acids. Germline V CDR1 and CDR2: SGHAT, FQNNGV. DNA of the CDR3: TGCGCCAGCACCCTTACAGGGGAGACCCAGTACTTA. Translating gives CASTLTGETQYL.

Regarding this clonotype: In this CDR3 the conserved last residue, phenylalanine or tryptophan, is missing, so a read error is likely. The CDR3, as DNA: TGTGCCAGGAGTCTCTCAGGGGTTTCACCCCTCCACTTA. Amino acids: CARSLSGVSPLHL. The chain carries TRBV28 and TRBJ1-6; TRBD1 is a possible D gene (6 bases). Germline values: CDR1 MDHEN, CDR2 SYDVKM. V lost 9 bases and J 9 bases, leaving 15 bases between the germline ends. CDR3 length: 13 amino acids.

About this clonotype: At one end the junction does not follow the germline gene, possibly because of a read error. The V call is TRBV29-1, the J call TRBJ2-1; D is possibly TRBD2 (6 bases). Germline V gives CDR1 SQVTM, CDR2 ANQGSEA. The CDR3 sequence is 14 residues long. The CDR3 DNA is TGTAGCACTACCAATAGCGGAGGTTATAATGAGCAGTTCTTC. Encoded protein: CSTTNSGGYNEQFF.

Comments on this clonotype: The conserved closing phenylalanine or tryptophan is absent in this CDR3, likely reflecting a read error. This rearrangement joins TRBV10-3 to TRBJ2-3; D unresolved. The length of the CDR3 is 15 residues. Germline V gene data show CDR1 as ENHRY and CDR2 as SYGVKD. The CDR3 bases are TGTACCATCAGTGAGTCGTCGCTCTCCACAGATACGCAGTATTTA. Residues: CTISESSLSTDTQYL.

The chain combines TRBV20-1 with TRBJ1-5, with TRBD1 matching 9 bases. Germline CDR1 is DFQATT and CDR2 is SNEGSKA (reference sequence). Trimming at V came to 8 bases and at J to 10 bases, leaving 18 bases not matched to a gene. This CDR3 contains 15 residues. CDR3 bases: TGCAGTCCCAATCCTCAACAGGGGGCAGAACAACCCCAGCATTTT. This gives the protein CSPNPQQGAEQPQHF.